The text below deals with one T cell receptor beta chain. The sample belongs to a study of blood T cell repertoires in COVID-19. Data came from immunoSEQ multiplex PCR; TCRdb stores just in-frame clones and leaves some out. The table lists around 140,000 clones, over 65% of them singletons. Deletions cut 0 bases from V and 5 bases from J, with 11 bases between. Germline assignment: CDR1 LNHDA and CDR2 SQIVND (reference sequence). There are 15 residues in the CDR3. The genes are TRBV19 and TRBJ1-5; D is perhaps TRBD1 (6 bases). The receptor was derived from a woman aged 45-60 years who had recovered from COVID-19. Sequencing was performed on PBMCs or T cells enriched from blood (not recorded which). The CDR3 sequence: CASSIDRGVHQPQHF. The CDR3 DNA follows: TGTGCCAGTAGTATAGACAGGGGCGTCCATCAGCCCCAGCATTTT.